Below, one T cell receptor (beta chain) is given with its context. No antigen is known for it. Germline values: CDR1 MNHNS, CDR2 SASEGT. V was pared by 3 bases and J by 1 base, with 5 bases of the junction left unmatched. The CDR3 sequence is 15 residues long. With template switching, a universal primer site was added, and the cDNA carried unique molecular identifiers. From the 5' RACE reads, TCRdb called clonotypes with MiXCR, one entry per CDR3 protein. In the table there are some 270,000 distinct CDR3 sequences, approximately 8.3% of which are singletons. These data are taken from a study of identical twins. Regarding the study as a whole: Out-of-frame alpha sequences that twins shared showed excess low generation probability. Sharing of beta out-of-frame sequences by twins showed a weaker excess.

The sample was also reused in another study, on yellow fever vaccine responses in identical twins.

The genes are TRBV6-1 and TRBJ2-5, with TRBD2 identical over 7 bases. Sequenced sample: CD8+ T cells sorted from blood. This sequence was found in a woman younger than 35 in good health. CDR3 protein: CASSDGQRGQETQYF. Written as DNA, the CDR3 is TGTGCCAGCAGTGATGGCCAGCGGGGCCAAGAGACCCAGTACTTC.